The next 2 T cell receptor beta chains were all read from a single sample in a study of T cell clonality in common variable immunodeficiency. Sequencing used immunoSEQ multiplex PCR; TCRdb keeps in-frame clones, though not all of them. This repertoire holds about 35,000 clones, and none appear only once. What was sequenced was peripheral blood mononuclear cells. Every receptor here comes from a person between 18 and 75 years old in good health.

This clone was picked up many times. From the germline J gene comes the end of the CDR3, since the read stops 3 residues before it. The rearrangement links TRBV20-1 to TRBJ2-7, with 9 bases identical to TRBD2. V lost 3 bases, J lost 0 bases, and 6 bases stayed unmatched. Germline V lookup: CDR1 DFQATT, CDR2 SNEGSKA (reference sequence). This CDR3 has 15 amino acids. The chain's CDR3 is CSASDLAGFSYEQYF. CDR3 bases read: TGCAGTGCTAGTGATCTAGCGGGGTTCTCCTACGAG.

This clone has a handful of counts. The CDR3 end is not reached by the read, which stops 3 residues before it; the germline J gene fills it in. The chain couples TRBV7-9 to TRBJ1-2, with D hard to call. The CDR3 contains 15 residues. Germline V CDR1 and CDR2: SEHNR, FQNEAQ (reference sequence). The covered CDR3 bases are TGTGCCAGCAGCTCCTTTTTGCGGGAGAGTAACGAC. Translating gives CASSSFLRESND. The CDR3 in its entirety is CASSSFLRESNDYTF.